Following are 25 T cell receptor beta chains from one sample sequenced in a study of blood T cell repertoires in COVID-19. Clones were sequenced by immunoSEQ multiplex PCR, and TCRdb holds only the in-frame ones, with some missing. The data contain fewer than 300,000 clones, over 70% of them singletons. Material for sequencing was peripheral blood. Receptor source: a middle-aged woman who had recovered from COVID-19.

This clone was picked up a small number of times. The chain employs TRBV6-5 and TRBJ1-2; 7 nucleotides match TRBD1. V lost 6 bases and J lost 2; bases outside the gene matches: 9. CDR1 is MNHEY, CDR2 SVGAGI, per germline. The CDR3 loop spans 15 amino acids. The CDR3 DNA reads as TGTGCCAGCAGAAGTCCGGGACAGACAAACTATGGCTACACCTTC. Amino acid sequence: CASRSPGQTNYGYTF.

The V gene is TRBV5-6, the J gene TRBJ2-7; D is possibly TRBD1 (6 bases). The CDR3 is 12 residues long. From germline, CDR1 is SGHDT and CDR2 YYEEEE. The V end was cut by 2 bases, the J end by 7 bases, with 10 bases between. The CDR3 reads CASSLGGWEQYF. CDR3 bases: TGTGCCAGCAGCTTAGGGGGATGGGAGCAGTACTTC.

V usage is TRBV11-2 and J usage is TRBJ1-1; tentative D call: TRBD1 (6 bases). The CDR3 sequence is 13 residues long. V shed 6 bases and J shed 4 bases, with 12 bases lying between them. The germline V gene has CDR1 SGHAT and CDR2 FQNNGV. Here the CDR3 DNA reads TGTGCCAGCAGTTTCACAGGGCCCACTGAAGCTTTCTTT. This sequence encodes CASSFTGPTEAFF.

The chain has TRBV6-5 and TRBJ1-2; 9 bases are a match to TRBD1. This CDR3 has 11 amino acids. CDR1 and CDR2 (germline): MNHEY, SVGAGI. The V gene end was trimmed by 8 bases and the J gene end by 8 bases; junction bases not matched to a gene: 3. The chain's CDR3 is CASWTGAGYTF. The CDR3 DNA reads TGTGCCAGCTGGACAGGGGCGGGCTACACCTTC.

The chain recombines TRBV6-5 with TRBJ1-3, with D possibly being TRBD1 (5 bases). The V end was cut by 2 bases, the J end by 0 bases, with 8 bases between. The CDR3 contains 15 residues. Germline CDR1 reads MNHEY; CDR2 reads SVGAGI. CDR3 sequence: CASSYQGLSGNTIYF. CDR3 DNA sequence: TGTGCCAGCAGTTACCAGGGACTCTCTGGAAACACCATATATTTT.

The gene calls are TRBV19 and TRBJ1-5, with no clear D. The CDR3 is made up of 15 amino acids. Germline assignment: CDR1 LNHDA and CDR2 SQIVND (reference sequence). The V end lost 1 base, the J end lost 7 bases, and 14 bases lay between the germline ends. The CDR3 spells CASSIVGGLGQPQHF. In DNA form, the CDR3 reads TGTGCCAGTAGTATAGTTGGAGGATTGGGGCAGCCCCAGCATTTT. The full variable domain, completed using reference TRBV19 and TRBJ1-5, is DGGITQSPKYLFRKEGQNVTLSCEQNLNHDAMYWYRQDPGQGLRLIYYSQIVNDFQKGDIAEGYSVSREKKESFPLTVTSAQKNPTAFYLCASSIVGGLGQPQHFGDGTRLSIL.

A word on this clone: The junction and the germline gene differ at one end; a read error may be behind it. This sequence joins TRBV7-8 and TRBJ1-1; D is perhaps TRBD1 (6 bases). CDR1 SGHVS and CDR2 FQNEAQ come from the germline V gene. CDR3 length equals 15 residues. CDR3: CASTLLQGRYTEAFF. CDR3 nucleotides: TGTGCCAGCACCTTACTCCAGGGGCGGTACACTGAAGCTTTCTTT.

V gene TRBV5-4 combines with J gene TRBJ2-2, with 13 bases that match TRBD2. Germline V gene data show CDR1 as SGHNT and CDR2 as YYREEE (reference sequence). V was clipped by 4 bases and J by 1 base; unmatched bases: 7. This CDR3 has 18 amino acids. The CDR3: CASSAGTSGALNTGELFF. In DNA, the CDR3 is TGTGCCAGCAGCGCCGGGACTAGCGGGGCCTTGAACACCGGGGAGCTGTTTTTT.

J is TRBJ1-2 and V is TRBV7-9; TRBD1 is a possible D gene (6 bases). With 2 bases removed from V and 9 bases from J, the gap between germline ends came to 25 bases. This CDR3 has 17 residues. From germline, CDR1 is SEHNR and CDR2 FQNEAQ (reference sequence). CDR3 sequence reads: CASSLSRGQTSTMSYTF. The CDR3 DNA reads TGTGCCAGCAGCTTAAGCCGCGGACAGACGAGTACAATGAGCTACACCTTC.

V usage is TRBV6-5 and J usage is TRBJ2-2; D is perhaps TRBD1 (6 bases). The V gene's germline CDR1 is MNHEY and CDR2 SVGAGI. V lost 8 bases and J lost 2, with 15 bases in between. This CDR3 contains 15 residues. The CDR3 region is CASGLRTANTGELFF. CDR3 nucleotide sequence: TGTGCCAGCGGCTTACGGACAGCTAACACCGGGGAGCTGTTTTTT.

This clone has only one observation. The rearrangement uses TRBV7-2 and TRBJ1-5, with TRBD1 as a possible D gene (6 bases). This CDR3 contains 15 residues. In germline, CDR1 is SGHTA, CDR2 FQGNSA. The V end lost 2 bases, the J end lost 6 bases, and 14 bases lay between the germline ends. The CDR3 sequence: CASSLTTGQPQPQHF. The CDR3 DNA follows: TGTGCCAGCAGCTTAACTACAGGGCAGCCTCAGCCCCAGCATTTT.

J is TRBJ1-2 and V is TRBV27; a weak D match, TRBD1 (5 bases). From germline, CDR1 is MNHEY and CDR2 SMNVEV (reference sequence). This CDR3 spans 12 amino acids. Trimming cost V 6 bases and J 9 bases, with 14 bases left between them. CDR3 nucleotides: TGTGCCAGCAGCCCTATGGGGCAAAGCTACACCTTC. Its translation: CASSPMGQSYTF.

The gene calls are TRBV28 and TRBJ1-5; perhaps TRBD1 as D (5 bases). Trimming pared 10 bases from V and 4 bases from J, leaving 14 bases between. The CDR3 sequence is 13 residues long. Germline values: CDR1 MDHEN, CDR2 SYDVKM. The DNA of the CDR3 is TGTGCCACCCTGGGTGGGGGGAATCAGCCCCAGCATTTT. This encodes CATLGGGNQPQHF.

This clone has just one count. This chain joins TRBV2 and TRBJ2-7; 7 positions agree with TRBD1. The CDR3 is made up of 15 amino acids. The V and J ends lost 5 bases and 2 bases, in that order; junction bases with no gene match: 9. Germline loops: CDR1 SNHLY, CDR2 FYNNEI. The CDR3 DNA is TGTGCCAGCAGTAATACCGGGACAGTTACCTACGAGCAGTACTTC. Translated, it gives CASSNTGTVTYEQYF.

This sequence joins TRBV7-2 and TRBJ2-7, with 10 bases identical to TRBD1. There are 15 residues in the CDR3. Germline assignment: CDR1 SGHTA and CDR2 FQGNSA. V was pared by 3 bases and J by 3 bases, with 5 bases of the junction left unmatched. The CDR3, as DNA: TGTGCCAGCAGCTTGAGGACAGGGGGTTACTACGAGCAGTACTTC. This translates into CASSLRTGGYYEQYF.

This rearrangement joins TRBV25-1 to TRBJ2-5; no definite D call. The V gene's germline CDR1 is MGHDK and CDR2 SYGVNS. This CDR3 is built from 13 residues. Trimming left V 4 bases short and J 5 bases short, with 11 bases between. The CDR3 DNA reads as TGTGCCAGCAGTGGCTCATCGGAGGAGACCCAGTACTTC. Its translation: CASSGSSEETQYF. The full variable domain, rest sourced from reference TRBV25-1 and TRBJ2-5, is EADIYQTPRYLVIGTGKKITLECSQTMGHDKMYWYQQDPGMELHLIHYSYGVNSTEKGDLSSESTVSRIRTEHFPLTLESARPSHTSQYLCASSGSSEETQYFGPGTRLLVL.

The DNA of the CDR3 is TGCGCCAGCACCTCCACCAGGGGACCCGAGCAGTACTTC. The encoded protein is CASTSTRGPEQYF. The chain employs TRBV5-1 and TRBJ2-7; possible D gene TRBD1, 6 bases. Germline V gene lookup returns CDR1 SGHRS and CDR2 YFSETQ. The CDR3 consists of 13 residues. The V and J ends lost 6 bases and 6 bases respectively, with 16 bases between them.

The rearrangement joins TRBV5-8 to TRBJ2-1; D is perhaps TRBD2 (7 bases). CDR1 and CDR2 (germline): SGHTS, YDEGEE. The V end lost 1 base, the J end lost 2 bases, and 10 bases lay between the germline ends. CDR3 length: 15 amino acids. The CDR3, as DNA: TGTGCCAGCAGCTTGAGAGGGGGGGCCTACAATGAGCAGTTCTTC. Its protein product is CASSLRGGAYNEQFF.

This clone was observed a few times. The chain joins TRBV7-3 to TRBJ1-6; 9 nucleotides line up with TRBD1. Unmatched junction bases numbered 6, after V lost 6 bases and J lost 0 bases. The germline V gene has CDR1 SGHTA and CDR2 FQGTGA. This CDR3 has 17 amino acids. The CDR3 here is CASSETGGSSYNSPLHF. The DNA for the CDR3 is TGTGCCAGCAGTGAAACAGGGGGCAGCTCCTATAATTCACCCCTCCACTTT.

Only one count was recorded for this clone. Written as DNA, the CDR3 is TGTGCCAGCAGCTTAAACTCTGAAGCTTTCTTT. Its translation: CASSLNSEAFF. The chain is built from TRBV7-9 and TRBJ1-1, with D unclear. The germline V and J ends were trimmed by 2 bases and 6 bases, with 4 bases remaining between them. The CDR3 covers 11 residues. In germline, CDR1 is SEHNR, CDR2 FQNEAQ (reference sequence).

The rearrangement joins TRBV9 to TRBJ2-3; 8 bases match TRBD1. CDR1 SGDLS and CDR2 YYNGEE come from the germline V gene. The J segment lost 6 bases and the V segment lost 3 bases, leaving 12 bases of the junction unmatched. The length of the CDR3 is 16 residues. The CDR3 bases are TGTGCCAGCAGCGAGAGTCCCGGGACAGGCTGGGATACGCAGTATTTT. It specifies CASSESPGTGWDTQYF.

This chain joins TRBV4-1 and TRBJ2-1; possible D gene TRBD1, 6 bases. With 4 bases removed from V and 4 bases from J, the gap between germline ends came to 11 bases. CDR1 and CDR2 (germline): MGHRA, YSYEKL. This CDR3 is 14 amino acids long. CDR3 protein: CASSPADSYNEQFF. The CDR3 DNA reads as TGCGCCAGCAGCCCAGCGGACAGTTACAATGAGCAGTTCTTC.

V and J are TRBV6-6 and TRBJ1-2, with a weak D call TRBD1 (6 bases). V lost 8 bases to trimming and J lost 8 bases, with 18 bases between them. This CDR3 comprises 13 residues. The V gene's germline CDR1 is MNHNY and CDR2 SVGAGI (reference sequence). CDR3 amino acids: CASGLYREGGYTF. The DNA for the CDR3 is TGTGCCAGCGGGTTATACAGGGAGGGCGGCTACACCTTC.

The chain recombines TRBV12-5 with TRBJ2-2, with 11 bases aligning to TRBD1. This CDR3 is built from 16 residues. CDR1 LGHNT and CDR2 FRNRAP come from the germline V gene. The V segment lost 9 bases and the J segment 4 bases; nucleotides outside the gene matches: 10. In DNA form, the CDR3 reads TGTGCTAGCCGGGACAGGGGGGAAATAGGCACCGGGGAGCTGTTTTTT. It encodes CASRDRGEIGTGELFF. Full variable domain (outside the CDR3, taken from reference TRBV12-5 and TRBJ2-2): DARVTQTPRHKVTEMGQEVTMRCQPILGHNTVFWYRQTMMQGLELLAYFRNRAPLDDSGMPKDRFSAEMPDATLATLKIQPSEPRDSAVYFCASRDRGEIGTGELFFGEGSRLTVL.

The chain joins TRBV6-1 to TRBJ1-2; possibly TRBD1 for D (6 bases). Germline V gene sequence: CDR1 MNHNS, CDR2 SASEGT. Trimming removed 1 base from V and 4 bases from J, with 16 bases in between. CDR3 length equals 16 residues. CDR3 bases: TGTGCCAGCAGTGAAGGTCCTGGGGACACCAGCTATGGCTACACCTTC. This gives the protein CASSEGPGDTSYGYTF.